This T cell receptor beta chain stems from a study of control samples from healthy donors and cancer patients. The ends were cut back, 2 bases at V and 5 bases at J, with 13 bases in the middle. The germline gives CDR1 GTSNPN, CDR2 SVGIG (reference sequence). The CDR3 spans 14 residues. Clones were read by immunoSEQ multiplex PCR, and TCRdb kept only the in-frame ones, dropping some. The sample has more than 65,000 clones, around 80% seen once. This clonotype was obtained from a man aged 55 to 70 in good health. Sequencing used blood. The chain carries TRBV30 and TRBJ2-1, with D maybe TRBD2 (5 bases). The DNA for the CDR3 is TGTGCCTGGAGTATGGGTCTAGCTAACAATGAGCAGTTCTTC. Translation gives CAWSMGLANNEQFF.